Here is one T cell receptor (beta chain) with its context. Its antigen is unidentified. This sample stems from a study of shared clonotypes between healthy human individuals. Study overall: Two women and a few men aged 18 to 49 served as donors. Study conclusions and caveats: Specimens sampled were limited to blood, with tissue repertoires likely differing. Larger estimated richness was generally seen in naive subsets than in memory subsets. The authors expected sequencing depth to affect clonotype sharing among donors.

CDR1 is SGHRS, CDR2 YFSETQ, per germline. V gave up 3 bases and J gave up 3 bases, with 9 bases separating them. The CDR3 consists of 14 residues. This table comes from immunoSEQ multiplex PCR, and its TCRdb copy is limited to in-frame clones, with some not included. The sample has about 1 million clones, 75% seen once; the top ten hold about 1.5%. The V gene is TRBV5-1, the J gene TRBJ2-2; tentatively, D is TRBD1 or TRBD2 (5 bases each). Sequenced sample: memory CD4+ T cells sorted from blood. The subset is: CD45RA-negative fraction. This TCR came from a man between 18 and 35 years old in good health. This CDR3 reads CASSWDGYTGELFF. The DNA of the CDR3 is TGCGCCAGCAGCTGGGACGGTTACACCGGGGAGCTGTTTTTT. Looking up the rest from reference TRBV5-1 and TRBJ2-2 gives the full variable domain: KAGVTQTPRYLIKTRGQQVTLSCSPISGHRSVSWYQQTPGQGLQFLFEYFSETQRNKGNFPGRFSGRQFSNSRSEMNVSTLELGDSALYLCASSWDGYTGELFFGEGSRLTVL.